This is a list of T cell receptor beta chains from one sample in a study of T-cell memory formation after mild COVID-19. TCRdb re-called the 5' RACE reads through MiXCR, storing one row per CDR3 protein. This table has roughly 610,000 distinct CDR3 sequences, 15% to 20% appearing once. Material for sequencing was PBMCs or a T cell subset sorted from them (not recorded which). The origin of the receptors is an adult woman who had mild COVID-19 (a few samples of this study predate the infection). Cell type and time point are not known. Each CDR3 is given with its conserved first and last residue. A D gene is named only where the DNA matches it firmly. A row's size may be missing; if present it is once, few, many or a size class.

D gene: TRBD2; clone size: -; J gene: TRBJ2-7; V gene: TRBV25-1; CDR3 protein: CASSAGLAGGQYF; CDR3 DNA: TGTGCCAGCAGTGCGGGACTAGCGGGAGGGCAGTACTTC
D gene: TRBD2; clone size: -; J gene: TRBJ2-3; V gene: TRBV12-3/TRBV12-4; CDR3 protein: CASSLTSVGIDTQYF; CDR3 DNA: TGTGCCAGCAGTTTGACTAGCGTGGGTATAGATACGCAGTATTTT
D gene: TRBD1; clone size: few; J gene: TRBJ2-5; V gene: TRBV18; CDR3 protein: CASSWADRGEETQYF; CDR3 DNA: TGTGCCAGCTCATGGGCGGACAGGGGAGAAGAGACCCAGTACTTC
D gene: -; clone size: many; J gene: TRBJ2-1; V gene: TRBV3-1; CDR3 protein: CASSQPGTSQLF; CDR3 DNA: TGTGCCAGCAGCCAGCCCGGGACTTCCCAGCTCTTC
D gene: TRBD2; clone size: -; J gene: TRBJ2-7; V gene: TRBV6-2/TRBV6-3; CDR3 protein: CASGLAGVNEQYF; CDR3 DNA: TGTGCCAGCGGACTAGCGGGAGTTAACGAGCAGTACTTC
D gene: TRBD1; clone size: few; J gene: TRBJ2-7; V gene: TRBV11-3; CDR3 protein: CASSSSGTGPSYEQYF; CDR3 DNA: TGTGCCAGCAGCTCCTCCGGGACAGGACCCTCCTACGAGCAGTACTTC
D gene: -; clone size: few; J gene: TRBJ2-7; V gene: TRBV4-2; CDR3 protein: CASSQDAGTTLGEQYF; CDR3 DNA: TGTGCCAGCAGCCAAGACGCCGGGACCACACTTGGCGAGCAGTACTTC
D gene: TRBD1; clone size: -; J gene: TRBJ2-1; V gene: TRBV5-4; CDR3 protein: CASSPGGQGGRFEQFF; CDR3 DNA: TGTGCCAGCAGCCCCGGGGGACAGGGGGGAAGATTTGAGCAGTTCTTC
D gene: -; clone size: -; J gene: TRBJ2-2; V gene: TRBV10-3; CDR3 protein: CAISEFGGARTGELFF; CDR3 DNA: TGTGCCATCAGTGAGTTCGGGGGAGCTCGAACCGGGGAGCTGTTTTTT
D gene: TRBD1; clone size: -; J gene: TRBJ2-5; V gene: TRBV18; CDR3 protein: CASSPYTGEETQYF; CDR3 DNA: TGTGCCAGCTCACCCTATACAGGGGAAGAGACCCAGTACTTC
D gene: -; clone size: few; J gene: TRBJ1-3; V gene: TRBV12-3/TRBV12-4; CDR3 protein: CASSSDVKSSGNTIYF; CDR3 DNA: TGTGCCAGCAGTTCGGACGTTAAGAGCTCTGGAAACACCATATATTTT
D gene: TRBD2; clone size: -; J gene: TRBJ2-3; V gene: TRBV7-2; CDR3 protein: CASSLVLAVSDTQYF; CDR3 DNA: TGTGCCAGCAGCTTAGTACTAGCGGTCTCAGATACGCAGTATTTT
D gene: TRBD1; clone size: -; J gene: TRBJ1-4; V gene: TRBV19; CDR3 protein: CASSIGETGPEKLFF; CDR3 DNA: TGTGCCAGTAGTATCGGGGAGACAGGGCCCGAAAAACTGTTTTTT
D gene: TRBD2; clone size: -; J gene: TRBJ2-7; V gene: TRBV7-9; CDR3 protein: CASSSTSGTLPYEQYF; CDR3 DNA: TGTGCCAGCAGCTCCACCAGCGGGACTCTCCCCTACGAGCAGTACTTC
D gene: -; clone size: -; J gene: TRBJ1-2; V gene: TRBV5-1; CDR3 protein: CASSLGRLAGYTF; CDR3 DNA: TGCGCCAGCAGCTTGGGACGGCTTGCGGGCTACACCTTC
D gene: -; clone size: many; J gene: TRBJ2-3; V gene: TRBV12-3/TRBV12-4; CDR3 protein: CASSFQDTQYF; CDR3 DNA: TGCGCCAGCAGCTTTCAAGATACGCAGTATTTT
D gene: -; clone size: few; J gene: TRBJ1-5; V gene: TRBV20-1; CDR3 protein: CSARHRVGLNQPQHF; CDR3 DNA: TGCAGTGCTAGACACAGGGTAGGACTAAATCAGCCCCAGCATTTT
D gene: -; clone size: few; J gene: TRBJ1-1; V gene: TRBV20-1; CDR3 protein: CSAYRDLNTEAFF; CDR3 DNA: TGCAGTGCTTACAGGGACTTGAACACTGAAGCTTTCTTT
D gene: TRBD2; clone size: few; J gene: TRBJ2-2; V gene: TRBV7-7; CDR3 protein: CASSLERRGGSRHTGELFF; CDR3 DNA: TGTGCCAGCAGCTTAGAAAGGCGGGGGGGCTCCAGGCACACCGGGGAGCTGTTTTTT
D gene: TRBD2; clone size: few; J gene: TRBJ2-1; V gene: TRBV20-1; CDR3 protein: CSARTRTSGGSYNEQFF; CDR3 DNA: TGCAGTGCTAGAACGCGGACTAGCGGGGGGTCCTACAATGAGCAGTTCTTC
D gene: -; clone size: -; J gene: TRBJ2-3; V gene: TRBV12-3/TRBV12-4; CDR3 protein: CASSYLSRVGSTDTQYF; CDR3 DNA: TGTGCCAGCAGTTATTTGTCACGGGTTGGAAGCACAGATACGCAGTATTTT
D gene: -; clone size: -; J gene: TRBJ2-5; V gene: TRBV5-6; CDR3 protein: CASSPSVGETQYF; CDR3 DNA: TGTGCCAGCAGCCCGTCCGTTGGGGAGACCCAGTACTTC
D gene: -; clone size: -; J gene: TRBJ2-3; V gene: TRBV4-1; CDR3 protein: CASSQPADTQYF; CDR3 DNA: TGCGCCAGCAGCCAACCCGCGGATACGCAGTATTTT
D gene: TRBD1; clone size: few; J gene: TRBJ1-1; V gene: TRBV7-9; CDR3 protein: CASSLAGTGKNTEAFF; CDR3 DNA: TGTGCCAGCAGCTTAGCAGGGACAGGGAAAAACACTGAAGCTTTCTTT
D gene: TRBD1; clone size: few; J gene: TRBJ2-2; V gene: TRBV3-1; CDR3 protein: CASSQARTGQTGELFF; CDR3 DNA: TGTGCCAGCAGCCAAGCTAGGACAGGGCAAACCGGGGAGCTGTTTTTT
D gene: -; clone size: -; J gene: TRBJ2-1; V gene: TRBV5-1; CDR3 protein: CASSLGDVDEQFF; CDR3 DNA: TGCGCCAGCAGCTTGGGGGACGTAGATGAGCAGTTCTTC
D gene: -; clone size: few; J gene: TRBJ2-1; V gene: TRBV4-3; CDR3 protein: CASSQDLQRPPPIYYNEQFF; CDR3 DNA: TGCGCCAGCAGCCAAGATCTGCAGAGGCCACCCCCAATTTACTACAATGAGCAGTTCTTC
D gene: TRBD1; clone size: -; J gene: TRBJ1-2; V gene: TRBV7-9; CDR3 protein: CASSIESLGTGYGYTF; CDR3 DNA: TGTGCCAGCAGCATAGAGTCCCTAGGGACAGGGTATGGCTACACCTTC
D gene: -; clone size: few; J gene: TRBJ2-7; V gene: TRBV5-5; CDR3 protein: CASSPGGLWAKEQYF; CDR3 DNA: TGTGCCAGCAGCCCTGGAGGTTTATGGGCGAAAGAGCAGTACTTC